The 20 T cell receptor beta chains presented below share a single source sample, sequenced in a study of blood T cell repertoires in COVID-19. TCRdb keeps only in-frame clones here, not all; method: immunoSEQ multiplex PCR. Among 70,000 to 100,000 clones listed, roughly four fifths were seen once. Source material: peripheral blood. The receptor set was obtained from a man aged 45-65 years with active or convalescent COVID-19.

The CDR3 DNA follows: TGTGCCAGCAGTTCCCGTGGAGGGCGTAATTCACCCCTCCACTTT. Translating it yields CASSSRGGRNSPLHF. V usage is TRBV27 and J usage is TRBJ1-6; the D is unclear. CDR3 length equals 15 residues. Trimming stripped 4 bases from V and 6 bases from J, with 13 bases between. From germline, CDR1 is MNHEY and CDR2 SMNVEV (reference sequence).

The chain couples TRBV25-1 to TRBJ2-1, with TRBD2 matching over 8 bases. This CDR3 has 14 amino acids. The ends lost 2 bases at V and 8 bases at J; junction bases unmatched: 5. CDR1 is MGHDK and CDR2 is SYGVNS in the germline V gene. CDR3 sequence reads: CASSEAGGRDEQFF. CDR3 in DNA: TGTGCCAGCAGTGAAGCGGGGGGCCGGGATGAGCAGTTCTTC.

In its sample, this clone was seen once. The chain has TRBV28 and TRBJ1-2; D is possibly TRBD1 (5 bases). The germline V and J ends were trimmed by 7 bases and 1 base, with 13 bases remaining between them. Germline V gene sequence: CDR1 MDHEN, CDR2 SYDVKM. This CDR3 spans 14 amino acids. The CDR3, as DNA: TGTGCCAGCACCCTCCGGACACATAACTATGGCTACACCTTC. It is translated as CASTLRTHNYGYTF.

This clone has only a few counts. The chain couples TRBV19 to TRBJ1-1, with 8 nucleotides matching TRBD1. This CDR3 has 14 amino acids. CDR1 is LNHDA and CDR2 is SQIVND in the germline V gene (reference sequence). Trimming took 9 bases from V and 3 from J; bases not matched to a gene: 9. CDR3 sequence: CASSPDREDTEAFF. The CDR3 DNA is TGTGCCAGCTCCCCGGACAGGGAAGACACTGAAGCTTTCTTT. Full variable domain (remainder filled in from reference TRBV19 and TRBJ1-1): DGGITQSPKYLFRKEGQNVTLSCEQNLNHDAMYWYRQDPGQGLRLIYYSQIVNDFQKGDIAEGYSVSREKKESFPLTVTSAQKNPTAFYLCASSPDREDTEAFFGQGTRLTVV.

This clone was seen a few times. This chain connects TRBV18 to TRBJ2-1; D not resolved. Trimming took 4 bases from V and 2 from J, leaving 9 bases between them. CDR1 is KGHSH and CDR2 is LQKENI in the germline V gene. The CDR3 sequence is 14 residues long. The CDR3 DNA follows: TGTGCCAGCTCACTGCCGGGTACCTACAATGAGCAGTTCTTC. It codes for CASSLPGTYNEQFF.

CDR3 bases: TGTGCCAGCAGCCCAGGGGACAGGGGGCAGAGCGGGGAGCTGTTTTTT. As protein: CASSPGDRGQSGELFF. V is TRBV11-2 and J is TRBJ2-2, with 12 bases that match TRBD1. The CDR3 extends over 16 amino acids. Germline CDR1 reads SGHAT; CDR2 reads FQNNGV. V lost 5 bases and J lost 7; bases outside the gene matches: 8. Full variable domain (outside the CDR3, taken from reference TRBV11-2 and TRBJ2-2): EAGVAQSPRYKIIEKRQSVAFWCNPISGHATLYWYQQILGQGPKLLIQFQNNGVVDDSQLPKDRFSAERLKGVDSTLKIQPAKLEDSAVYLCASSPGDRGQSGELFFGEGSRLTVL.

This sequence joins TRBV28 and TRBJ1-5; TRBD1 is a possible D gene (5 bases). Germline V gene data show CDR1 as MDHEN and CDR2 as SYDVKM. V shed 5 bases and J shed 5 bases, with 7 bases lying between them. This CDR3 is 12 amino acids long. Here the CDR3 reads CASSTGDQPQHF. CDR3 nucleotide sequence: TGTGCCAGCAGTACAGGCGATCAGCCCCAGCATTTT.

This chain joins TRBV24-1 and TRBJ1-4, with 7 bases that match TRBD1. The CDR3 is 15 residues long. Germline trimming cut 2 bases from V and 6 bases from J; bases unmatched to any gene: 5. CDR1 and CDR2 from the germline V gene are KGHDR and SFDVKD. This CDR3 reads CATSDSGGSDEKLFF. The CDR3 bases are TGTGCCACCAGTGATTCAGGGGGGTCCGATGAAAAACTGTTTTTT.

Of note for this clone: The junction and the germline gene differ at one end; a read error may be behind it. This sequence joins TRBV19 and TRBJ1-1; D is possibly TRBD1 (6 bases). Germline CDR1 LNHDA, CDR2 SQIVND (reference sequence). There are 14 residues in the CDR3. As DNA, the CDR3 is TGTGCCAGTAATATAGGGGGGACTGACACTGAAGCTTTCTTT. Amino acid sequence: CASNIGGTDTEAFF. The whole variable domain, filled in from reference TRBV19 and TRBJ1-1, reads DGGITQSPKYLFRKEGQNVTLSCEQNLNHDAMYWYRQDPGQGLRLIYYSQIVNDFQKGDIAEGYSVSREKKESFPLTVTSAQKNPTAFYLCASNIGGTDTEAFFGQGTRLTVV.

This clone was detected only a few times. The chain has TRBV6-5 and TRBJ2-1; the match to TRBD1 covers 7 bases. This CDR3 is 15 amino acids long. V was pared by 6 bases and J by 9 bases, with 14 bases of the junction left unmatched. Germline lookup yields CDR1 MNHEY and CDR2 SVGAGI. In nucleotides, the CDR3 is TGTGCCAGCAGGACAGGGTTGGCCCTACTTGGTGAGCAGTTCTTC. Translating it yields CASRTGLALLGEQFF.

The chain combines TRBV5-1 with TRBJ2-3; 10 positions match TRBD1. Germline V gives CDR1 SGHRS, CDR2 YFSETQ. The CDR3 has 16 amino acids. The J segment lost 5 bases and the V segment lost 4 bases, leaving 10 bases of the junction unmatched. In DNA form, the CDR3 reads TGCGCCAGCAGCCCAACCGGGACAGGGGTTGTAGATACGCAGTATTTT. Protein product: CASSPTGTGVVDTQYF.

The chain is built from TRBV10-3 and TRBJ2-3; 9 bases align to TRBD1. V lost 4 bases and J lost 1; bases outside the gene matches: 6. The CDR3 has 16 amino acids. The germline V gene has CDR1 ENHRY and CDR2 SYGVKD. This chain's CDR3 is CAISGTGEGRTDTQYF. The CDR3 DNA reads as TGTGCCATCAGTGGGACAGGGGAAGGCCGCACAGATACGCAGTATTTT.

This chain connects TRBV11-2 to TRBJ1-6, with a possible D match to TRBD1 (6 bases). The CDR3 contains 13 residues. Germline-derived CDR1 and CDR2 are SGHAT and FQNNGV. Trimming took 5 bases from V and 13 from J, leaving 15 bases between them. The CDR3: CASSEDYRAPLHF. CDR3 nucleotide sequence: TGTGCCAGCAGCGAAGATTACAGGGCTCCCCTCCACTTT.

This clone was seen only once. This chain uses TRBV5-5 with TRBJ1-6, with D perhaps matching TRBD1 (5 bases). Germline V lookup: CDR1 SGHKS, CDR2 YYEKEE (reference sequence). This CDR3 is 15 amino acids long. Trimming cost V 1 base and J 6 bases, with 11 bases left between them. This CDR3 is CASSLSPGGNSPLHF. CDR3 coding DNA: TGTGCCAGCAGCTTGAGCCCGGGGGGTAATTCACCCCTCCACTTT.

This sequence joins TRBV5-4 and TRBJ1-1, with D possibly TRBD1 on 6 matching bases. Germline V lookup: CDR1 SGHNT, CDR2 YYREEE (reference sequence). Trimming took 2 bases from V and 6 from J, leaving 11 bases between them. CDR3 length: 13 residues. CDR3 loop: CASSLAGVPEAFF. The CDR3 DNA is TGTGCCAGCAGCTTAGCAGGGGTCCCTGAAGCTTTCTTT.

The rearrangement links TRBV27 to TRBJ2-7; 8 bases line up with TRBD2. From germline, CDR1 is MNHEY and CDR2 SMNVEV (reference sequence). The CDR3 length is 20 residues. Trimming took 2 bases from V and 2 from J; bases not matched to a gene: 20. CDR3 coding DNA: TGTGCCAGCAGTTTAGTCGGGCCGCGTCGGGGGGGGGCAAAAACCTACGAGCAGTACGTC. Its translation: CASSLVGPRRGGAKTYEQYV.

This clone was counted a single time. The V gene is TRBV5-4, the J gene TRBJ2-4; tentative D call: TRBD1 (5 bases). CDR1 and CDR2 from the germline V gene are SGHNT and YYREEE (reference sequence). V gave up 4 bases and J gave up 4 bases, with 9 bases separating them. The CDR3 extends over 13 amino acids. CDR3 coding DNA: TGTGCCAGCAGCCCGGACACTAAAAACATTCAGTACTTC. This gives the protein CASSPDTKNIQYF.

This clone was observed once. The CDR3 sequence: CASSWRQASNSPLHF. The CDR3 coding sequence is TGTGCCAGCAGCTGGAGACAGGCGTCTAATTCACCCCTCCACTTT. The genes are TRBV7-2 and TRBJ1-6, with D possibly being TRBD1 (6 bases). The V end was cut by 4 bases, the J end by 6 bases, with 13 bases between. Germline V gene lookup returns CDR1 SGHTA and CDR2 FQGNSA. The CDR3 consists of 15 residues.

CDR3 coding DNA: TGTGCCAGCAGCTCCCCTGACAGTCCTAATGGAGATACGCAGTATTTT. Translated, it gives CASSSPDSPNGDTQYF. The rearrangement uses TRBV7-9 and TRBJ2-3; D perhaps matches TRBD1 (5 bases). Germline loops: CDR1 SEHNR, CDR2 FQNEAQ (reference sequence). V shed 4 bases and J shed 5 bases, with 19 bases lying between them. CDR3 length equals 16 residues.

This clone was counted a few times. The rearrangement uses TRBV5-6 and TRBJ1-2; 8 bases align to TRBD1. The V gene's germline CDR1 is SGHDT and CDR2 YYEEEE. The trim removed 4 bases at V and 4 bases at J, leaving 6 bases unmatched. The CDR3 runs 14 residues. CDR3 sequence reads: CASSPGGWGYGYTF. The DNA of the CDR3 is TGTGCCAGCAGCCCAGGGGGCTGGGGCTATGGCTACACCTTC.